This record concerns one TCR beta chain sequence. Antigen: not known. The naive CD8 fraction comprised CD45RO-negative cells positively selected for CCR7 and excluded terminally differentiated effector memory CD45RA+ cells. Every one of the donors was a Caucasian adult that lived in Nashville, Tennessee. This entry is derived from a study of shared clonotypes between healthy human individuals. Whole-study context: CD4 naive cells filled three plates per donor, CD4 memory three, CD8 naive two and CD8 memory one. Study-wide points: Roughly 5% was the fraction of naive CD4 clonotypes found shared across several donors. It was expected that sequencing depth would affect clonotype sharing among donors.

The protocol was immunoSEQ multiplex PCR, while the TCRdb copy is restricted to in-frame clones and leaves out a portion. This table holds about 2,200,000 clones, about 92% found once. The germline V gene encodes CDR1 SEHNR and CDR2 FQNEAQ (reference sequence). With 5 bases removed from V and 0 bases from J, the gap between germline ends came to 9 bases. The CDR3 is made up of 14 amino acids. The sequence came from a man aged 18 to 35 in good health. Some clones in this sample may be carry-over from other donors' samples. Sequencing was performed on naive CD8+ T cells from PBMCs. The rearrangement links TRBV7-9 to TRBJ2-3; possibly TRBD2 for D (5 bases). The CDR3 DNA follows: TGTGCCAGCAGCCCGGAGGATAGCACAGATACGCAGTATTTT. Amino acids: CASSPEDSTDTQYF.